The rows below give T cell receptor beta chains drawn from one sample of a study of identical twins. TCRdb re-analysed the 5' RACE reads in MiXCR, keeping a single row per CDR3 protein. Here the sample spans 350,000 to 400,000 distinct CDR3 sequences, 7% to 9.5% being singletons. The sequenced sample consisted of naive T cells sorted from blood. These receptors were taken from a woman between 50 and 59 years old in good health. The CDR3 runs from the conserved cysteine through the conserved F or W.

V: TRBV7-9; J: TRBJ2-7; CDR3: CASSPSGRRYEQYF
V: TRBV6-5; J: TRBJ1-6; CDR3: CASSYSSGQGRSPLHF
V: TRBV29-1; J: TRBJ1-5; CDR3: CSVDNGTFNQPQHF
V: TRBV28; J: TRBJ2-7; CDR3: CASARSGMYEQYF
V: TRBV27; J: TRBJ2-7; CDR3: CASSYRSHSYEQYF
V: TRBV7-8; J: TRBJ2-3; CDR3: CASSLVPYTDTQYF
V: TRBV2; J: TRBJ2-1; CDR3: CASGPSLNEQFF
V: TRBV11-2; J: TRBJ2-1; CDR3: CASSGLAGAREQFF
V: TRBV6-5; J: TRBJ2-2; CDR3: CASSSVGAGELFF
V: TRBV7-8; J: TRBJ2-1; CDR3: CASSPITMLGEQFF
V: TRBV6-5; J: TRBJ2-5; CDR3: CASSSLGPGGRETQYF
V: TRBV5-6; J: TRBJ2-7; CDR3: CASSPDRFYSYEQYF
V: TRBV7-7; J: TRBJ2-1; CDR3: CASSFGTSGMDEQFF
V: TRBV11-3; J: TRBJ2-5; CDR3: CAEGDRPSWTQYF
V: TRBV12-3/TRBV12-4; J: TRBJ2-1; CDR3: CASSLGAGRQFF
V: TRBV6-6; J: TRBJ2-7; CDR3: CASSYSGTGLAGVAYEQYF
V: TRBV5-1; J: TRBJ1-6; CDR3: CASSPGGQGAPFHF
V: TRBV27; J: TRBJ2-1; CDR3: CASSFVAGVNEQFF
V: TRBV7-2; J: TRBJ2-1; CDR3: CASSGTGGSSYNDQFF
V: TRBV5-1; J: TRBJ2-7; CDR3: CASSSQQGAHEQYF
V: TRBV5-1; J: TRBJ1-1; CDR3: CASSDVWGTEAFF
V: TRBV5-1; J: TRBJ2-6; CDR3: CASSFQGSGANVLTF
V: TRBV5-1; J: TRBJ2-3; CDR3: CASSLKLVTGAGTDTQYF
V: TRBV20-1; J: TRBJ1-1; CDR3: CSARTATEAFF
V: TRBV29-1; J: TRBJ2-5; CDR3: CSVEGPGSPSETQYF
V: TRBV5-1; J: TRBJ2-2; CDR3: CASRVGTGDAGELFF
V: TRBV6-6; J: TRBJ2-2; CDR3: CASSLDSRELFF
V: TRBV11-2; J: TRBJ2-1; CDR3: CASSLGARERGRNEQFF
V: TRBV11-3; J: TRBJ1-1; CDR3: CASNGRNTEAFF
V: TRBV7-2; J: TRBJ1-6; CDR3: CASSPRGRANSPLHF
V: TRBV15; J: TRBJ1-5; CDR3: CATSRDFQPQHF
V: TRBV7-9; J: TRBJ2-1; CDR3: CASSGSGRFYNEQFF
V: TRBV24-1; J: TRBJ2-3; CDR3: CATSDWTSGTDTQYF
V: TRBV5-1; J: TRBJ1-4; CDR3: CASSFSSGNEKLFF
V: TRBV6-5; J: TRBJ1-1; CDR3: CASSYSLEGADTEAFF
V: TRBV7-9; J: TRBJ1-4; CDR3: CASSVKLTGGAGKLFF
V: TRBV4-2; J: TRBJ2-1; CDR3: CASSFREGTAYNEQFF
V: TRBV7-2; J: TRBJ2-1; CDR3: CASSLDWREVLGSYNEQFF
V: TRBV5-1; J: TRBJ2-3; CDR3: CASRSVTDTQYF
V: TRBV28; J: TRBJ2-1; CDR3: CASWDYINEQFF
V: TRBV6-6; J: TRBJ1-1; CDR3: CASAGVGAFF
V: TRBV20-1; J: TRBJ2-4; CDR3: CSARDVGIQYF
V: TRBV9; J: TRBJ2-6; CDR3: CASSVPGANVLTF
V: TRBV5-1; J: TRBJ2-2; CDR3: CASSGRESGTGELFF
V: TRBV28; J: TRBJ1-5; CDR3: CASRLVVGASNQPQHF